These 21 T cell receptor beta chains share one sample of origin, sequenced in a study of T cell repertoires in cytomegalovirus infection. TCRdb independently ran MiXCR on the reads; one entry per CDR3 protein. The table includes about 740,000 distinct CDR3 sequences, less than 40% detected once. The sample consisted of PBMCs. These receptors were taken from a human donor in good health (CMV status not recorded). Some clones in this sample may be carry-over from other donors' samples.

This clonotype was seen a handful of times. The rearrangement links TRBV6-1 to TRBJ1-2; tentatively, D is TRBD1 (5 bases). CDR1 is MNHNS and CDR2 is SASEGT in the germline V gene. Deletions cut 7 bases from V and 5 bases from J, with 23 bases between. CDR3 length: 16 amino acids. The CDR3, as DNA: TGTGCCAGCACCTTCCTGGGGGTTGGGAGGGGATATGGCTACACCTTC. It specifies CASTFLGVGRGYGYTF.

Points on this clonotype: A much larger clone is a single base away; this may be a read error. The chain combines TRBV7-2 with TRBJ2-1, with TRBD2 as a possible D gene (6 bases). CDR1 and CDR2 (germline): SGHTA, FQGNSA. The V gene lost 7 bases and the J gene lost 7 bases, with 17 bases spanning the gap. The CDR3 is 14 amino acids. CDR3 residues: CASNPRPAGNEQFF. The CDR3 coding sequence is TGTGCCAGCAACCCAAGGCCGGCGGGGAATGAGCAGTTCTTC.

The chain employs TRBV2 and TRBJ1-2; D is possibly TRBD1 (5 bases). This CDR3 has 12 residues. CDR1 and CDR2 (germline): SNHLY, FYNNEI. The V end lost 6 bases, the J end lost 10 bases, and 15 bases lay between the germline ends. The chain's CDR3 is CASRGGAGDYTF. CDR3 bases: TGTGCCAGCAGGGGGGGAGCCGGGGACTACACCTTC.

V usage is TRBV12-3 or TRBV12-4 and J usage is TRBJ2-1; D remains unclear. The CDR3 consists of 14 residues. V lost 6 bases and J lost 10, with 19 bases in between. Here the CDR3 DNA reads TGTGCCAGCAGCCCAGTGGACCGAAGAGGCGAGCAGTTCTTC. Encoded protein: CASSPVDRRGEQFF.

This clonotype was counted between two and nine times. The chain joins TRBV28 to TRBJ2-1; 9 bases fit TRBD1. The CDR3 is 14 amino acids. The germline V gene has CDR1 MDHEN and CDR2 SYDVKM. J lost 9 bases, V lost 3 bases, and 6 bases had no gene match. This CDR3 is CASSFRDRVGEQFF. The CDR3 bases are TGTGCCAGCAGTTTCCGGGACAGGGTCGGTGAGCAGTTCTTC.

The chain is built from TRBV29-1 and TRBJ1-3, with D perhaps TRBD1 (6 bases). The germline V gene has CDR1 SQVTM and CDR2 ANQGSEA. The CDR3 consists of 16 residues. V lost 0 bases and J lost 1, with 13 bases in between. CDR3 bases: TGCAGCGTTGAAGACCCTAAGGGGGGGTCTGGAAACACCATATATTTT. Its protein product is CSVEDPKGGSGNTIYF.

This clonotype was detected a few times. The rearrangement links TRBV12-3 or TRBV12-4 to TRBJ1-2, with 9 nucleotides matching TRBD1. The J segment lost 9 bases and the V segment lost 6 bases, leaving 8 bases of the junction unmatched. The CDR3 spans 13 residues. DNA for the CDR3: TGTGCCAGCAGCCAAAAACAGGGGGCTAGCTACACCTTC. This translates into CASSQKQGASYTF.

This chain joins TRBV6-2 or TRBV6-3 and TRBJ1-4; D unclear. The CDR3 contains 14 residues. V was cut by 2 bases and J by 3 bases, with 7 bases left in between. CDR1 and CDR2 (germline): MNHEY, SVGEGT. CDR3 sequence (DNA): TGTGCCAGCAGTTACGGATTACCTAATGAAAAACTGTTTTTT. It codes for CASSYGLPNEKLFF.

The V and J genes are TRBV11-2 and TRBJ2-1, with D tentatively TRBD1 or TRBD2 (5 bases each). This CDR3 is 15 amino acids long. V was pared by 5 bases and J by 5 bases, with 16 bases between. CDR1 and CDR2 from the germline V gene are SGHAT and FQNNGV. The CDR3 sequence is CASSPSGDGNNEQFF. As DNA, the CDR3 is TGTGCCAGCAGCCCCAGTGGGGACGGTAACAATGAGCAGTTCTTC. The full variable domain, in which reference TRBV11-2 and TRBJ2-1 provide the parts outside the CDR3, is EAGVAQSPRYKIIEKRQSVAFWCNPISGHATLYWYQQILGQGPKLLIQFQNNGVVDDSQLPKDRFSAERLKGVDSTLKIQPAKLEDSAVYLCASSPSGDGNNEQFFGPGTRLTVL.

The V and J genes are TRBV15 and TRBJ2-1, with D tentatively TRBD2 (5 bases). This CDR3 has 14 residues. Germline V CDR1 and CDR2: LNHNV, YYDKDF (reference sequence). Trimming took off 0 bases at V and 9 bases at J, with 12 bases between the two ends. The CDR3 nucleotides are TGTGCCACCAGCAGAGATCTAACTAGTCCTGAGCAGTTCTTC. Encoded protein: CATSRDLTSPEQFF. The full variable domain, completed using reference TRBV15 and TRBJ2-1, is DAMVIQNPRYQVTQFGKPVTLSCSQTLNHNVMYWYQQKSSQAPKLLFHYYDKDFNNEADTPDNFQSRRPNTSFCFLDIRSPGLGDTAMYLCATSRDLTSPEQFFGPGTRLTVL.

V gene TRBV29-1 combines with J gene TRBJ2-4, with TRBD2 matching over 7 bases. V lost 3 bases to trimming and J lost 6 bases; unmatched junction nucleotides: 2. CDR1 and CDR2 (germline): SQVTM, ANQGSEA. This CDR3 has 12 residues. The CDR3 DNA is TGCAGCGTTGATTTAGCGGGAAACATTCAGTACTTC. Its protein is CSVDLAGNIQYF.

This clonotype was seen repeatedly, ten times or more. The rearrangement joins TRBV28 to TRBJ2-7, with D possibly being TRBD1 (6 bases). Germline CDR1 is MDHEN and CDR2 is SYDVKM. This CDR3 spans 15 amino acids. Trimming removed 5 bases at V and 4 bases at J, with 18 bases between. The CDR3 nucleotides read TGTGCCAGCAGTGATCCGGCGACAGGCCCTTACGAGCAGTACTTC. Its translation: CASSDPATGPYEQYF.

The rearrangement joins TRBV4-2 to TRBJ1-1; TRBD1 matches at 9 bases. This CDR3 comprises 16 residues. Looked up from germline, CDR1 is LGHNA and CDR2 is YNFKEQ. J was trimmed by 4 bases and V by 1 base; bases with no gene match: 7. CDR3 amino acids: CASSQASGQGFTEAFF. The CDR3 DNA follows: TGTGCCAGCAGCCAAGCTAGCGGACAGGGGTTCACTGAAGCTTTCTTT.

The V gene is TRBV19, the J gene TRBJ1-2; TRBD1 matches 7 bases. Looked up from germline, CDR1 is LNHDA and CDR2 is SQIVND (reference sequence). V gave up 7 bases and J gave up 0 bases; unmatched junction bases: 5. This CDR3 has 14 amino acids. The CDR3 DNA follows: TGTGCCAGTATTATCGGGACAGCTAACTATGGCTACACCTTC. This sequence encodes CASIIGTANYGYTF.

The chain combines TRBV20-1 with TRBJ2-6; D possibly matches TRBD1 or TRBD2 (5 bases each). V dropped 3 bases and J dropped 4 bases, with 16 bases sitting between them. CDR1 is DFQATT and CDR2 is SNEGSKA in the germline V gene (reference sequence). There are 16 residues in the CDR3. This CDR3 reads CSASGTIKPGANVLTF. The CDR3 DNA sequence: TGCAGTGCTAGTGGGACCATTAAGCCCGGGGCCAACGTCCTGACTTTC.

This clonotype was observed many times. The chain recombines TRBV7-6 with TRBJ2-2, with 8 bases lining up with TRBD2. The CDR3 loop spans 17 amino acids. V lost 2 bases and J lost 3; bases outside the gene matches: 8. Germline CDR1 reads SGHVS; CDR2 reads FNYEAQ. CDR3 in DNA: TGTGCCAGCAGCTTAACGTTGCGGGGGGTCCACACCGGGGAGCTGTTTTTT. As protein: CASSLTLRGVHTGELFF.

This clonotype was counted only a few times. The chain couples TRBV28 to TRBJ2-7, with TRBD1 matching over 9 bases. From germline, CDR1 is MDHEN and CDR2 SYDVKM. V lost 5 bases, J lost 1 base, and 6 bases stayed unmatched. This CDR3 comprises 15 residues. CDR3 loop: CASSTGQGYSYEQYF. The CDR3 DNA reads as TGTGCCAGCAGTACGGGACAGGGTTATTCCTACGAGCAGTACTTC. The complete variable domain, with remaining parts taken from reference TRBV28 and TRBJ2-7, reads DVKVTQSSRYLVKRTGEKVFLECVQDMDHENMFWYRQDPGLGLRLIYFSYDVKMKEKGDIPEGYSVSREKKERFSLILESASTNQTSMYLCASSTGQGYSYEQYFGPGTRLTVT.

This clonotype was picked up one time. V usage is TRBV12-3 or TRBV12-4 and J usage is TRBJ1-4; D perhaps matches TRBD1 (6 bases). The CDR3 length is 15 residues. V lost 1 base and J 8 bases, leaving 14 bases between the germline ends. The CDR3, as DNA: TGTGCCAGCAGTTTAGGCCAGGGGCCTGGCGAAAAACTGTTTTTT. As protein: CASSLGQGPGEKLFF.

The V gene is TRBV7-9, the J gene TRBJ2-7; TRBD1 is a possible D gene (6 bases). The length of the CDR3 is 12 residues. Germline V gene lookup returns CDR1 SEHNR and CDR2 FQNEAQ (reference sequence). V was shortened by 7 bases and J by 5 bases, with 12 bases between the two germline ends. The CDR3 region has the DNA TGTGCCAGCAACAGACCAGGGGACGAGCAGTACTTC. Protein sequence: CASNRPGDEQYF. The complete variable domain, with remaining parts taken from reference TRBV7-9 and TRBJ2-7, reads DTGVSQNPRHKITKRGQNVTFRCDPISEHNRLYWYRQTLGQGPEFLTYFQNEAQLEKSRLLSDRFSAERPKGSFSTLEIQRTEQGDSAMYLCASNRPGDEQYFGPGTRLTVT.

The sample holds a few counts of this clonotype. This chain links TRBV11-1 with TRBJ2-2; 12 bases align to TRBD2. Per germline, CDR1 SGHAT and CDR2 FQDESV (reference sequence). The length of the CDR3 is 16 residues. Trimming cost V 4 bases and J 6 bases; bases outside gene matches: 6. In nucleotides, the CDR3 is TGTGCCAGCAGCTCCCCTAGCGGGAGGGCTGCCGGGGAGCTGTTTTTT. It specifies CASSSPSGRAAGELFF.

This clonotype turned up a few times. This chain links TRBV6-1 with TRBJ2-1; 8 positions match TRBD1. Losses at the gene ends were 6 bases for V and 6 bases for J; bases not matched to a gene: 7. In germline, CDR1 is MNHNS, CDR2 SASEGT. This CDR3 has 14 amino acids. CDR3 coding DNA: TGTGCCAGCAGCCGACAGGGGAGGATCAATGAGCAGTTCTTC. Its protein is CASSRQGRINEQFF.